This T cell receptor (beta chain) is from a study of human CD8 memory T cell subsets. Germline assignment: CDR1 MGHRA and CDR2 YSYEKL. This CDR3 region has 14 residues. Production of TCR beta libraries used UMI-labeled 5' RACE as the method. Following a re-call of the 5' RACE reads, TCRdb has one entry per CDR3 protein and lacks DNA. Its table records about 18,000 distinct CDR3 sequences. The sample taken for sequencing was CD8+ T cells from PBMCs. The chain joins TRBV4-1 to TRBJ2-7; the TRBD2 assignment by TCRdb is unverifiable without DNA. This sequence was found in a human donor in good health. This CDR3 reads CASSQEGSGDEQYF.